This T cell receptor (beta chain) was recorded in a study of T cell changes during pregnancy in multiple sclerosis. CDR3 length equals 15 residues. Germline CDR1 MNHNY, CDR2 SVGAGI (reference sequence). Losses at the gene ends were 2 bases for V and 6 bases for J; bases not matched to a gene: 5. Repertoires were generated with immunoSEQ multiplex PCR, while TCRdb's copy carries only in-frame clones and drops some. The data contain about 100,000 clones, over 85% of them seen just once; the ten biggest clones take up 0.99%. Sequences were derived from peripheral blood, sampled after pregnancy. The J gene is TRBJ2-7, the V gene TRBV6-6, with TRBD2 matching over 12 bases. The TCR sequence derives from a female donor with multiple sclerosis, enrolled in a pregnancy study. The CDR3 DNA reads as TGTGCCAGCAGTTACCGGACTAGCGGGATCGGCGAGCAGTACTTC. Protein product: CASSYRTSGIGEQYF.